Each of the 22 T cell receptor beta chains below was sequenced from the same sample in a study of control samples from healthy donors and cancer patients. The table came from immunoSEQ multiplex PCR; TCRdb's copy has only in-frame clones and leaves some out. The sample has 190,000 or so clones; 80% to 95% are singletons. The specimen sequenced was blood. All receptors derive from a man aged 18 to 29 in good health.

The rearrangement links TRBV5-4 to TRBJ2-6; TRBD1 aligns across 10 bases. V was pared by 0 bases and J by 0 bases, with 6 bases of the junction left unmatched. The V gene's germline CDR1 is SGHNT and CDR2 YYREEE (reference sequence). The CDR3 contains 19 residues. This CDR3 reads CASSLGGGQGPSGANVLTF. In DNA, the CDR3 is TGTGCCAGCAGCTTGGGAGGGGGACAGGGGCCCTCTGGGGCCAACGTCCTGACTTTC.

The chain uses TRBV18 and TRBJ1-1, with 8 positions matching TRBD1. With 2 bases clipped from V and 0 bases from J, the junction kept 2 bases outside the gene matches. This CDR3 is 15 amino acids long. CDR1 and CDR2 from the germline V gene are KGHSH and LQKENI. DNA of the CDR3: TGTGCCAGCTCACCAACAGGGGGTATGAACACTGAAGCTTTCTTT. This encodes CASSPTGGMNTEAFF.

This clone was seen only once. The chain has TRBV5-4 and TRBJ1-3; 7 nucleotides align to TRBD1. This CDR3 comprises 15 residues. The germline V gene has CDR1 SGHNT and CDR2 YYREEE (reference sequence). The trim removed 2 bases at V and 4 bases at J, leaving 6 bases unmatched. CDR3 region: CASSLGQEKGNTIYF. Here the CDR3 DNA reads TGTGCCAGCAGCTTAGGACAGGAGAAGGGAAACACCATATATTTT.

The genes are TRBV4-1 and TRBJ2-1; 9 bases map to TRBD1. V lost 0 bases to trimming and J lost 7 bases; unmatched junction nucleotides: 7. The germline V gene encodes CDR1 MGHRA and CDR2 YSYEKL. This CDR3 contains 16 residues. The CDR3 loop is CASSQDWGQGWNEQFF. The CDR3 DNA is TGCGCCAGCAGCCAAGATTGGGGACAGGGCTGGAATGAGCAGTTCTTC.

This clone appeared a single time. The chain employs TRBV5-4 and TRBJ2-7, with D possibly matching TRBD1 (6 bases). The germline CDR1 and CDR2 sequences are SGHNT and YYREEE (reference sequence). The V end lost 3 bases, the J end lost 3 bases, and 16 bases lay between the germline ends. The CDR3 loop spans 15 amino acids. CDR3 region: CASSSRQELHYEQYF. The CDR3 nucleotides read TGTGCCAGCAGCTCAAGACAGGAACTACACTACGAGCAGTACTTC.

The chain joins TRBV18 to TRBJ1-5, with D unclear. The CDR3 sequence is 14 residues long. CDR1 is KGHSH, CDR2 LQKENI, per germline. Trimming cost V 2 bases and J 5 bases, with 10 bases left between them. The CDR3 nucleotides are TGTGCCAGCTCACCATTTGGGGTTGATCAGCCCCAGCATTTT. Its protein is CASSPFGVDQPQHF.

This chain connects TRBV29-1 to TRBJ2-6, with D unclear. Trimming removed 3 bases from V and 2 bases from J, with 2 bases in between. There are 12 residues in the CDR3. Germline-derived CDR1 and CDR2 are SQVTM and ANQGSEA. CDR3 DNA sequence: TGCAGCGTTGAGGCTGGGGCCAACGTCCTGACTTTC. This encodes CSVEAGANVLTF.

The table lists this clone with a count of one. The chain uses TRBV28 and TRBJ1-2, with 7 positions matching TRBD1. Germline values: CDR1 MDHEN, CDR2 SYDVKM. Unmatched junction bases numbered 6, after V lost 2 bases and J lost 6 bases. The CDR3 length is 14 residues. The CDR3 DNA sequence: TGTGCCAGCAGTTTACCCCTACAGGGGAATGGCTACACCTTC. It is translated as CASSLPLQGNGYTF.

The chain is built from TRBV12-3 or TRBV12-4 and TRBJ2-1; D uncertain. V shed 5 bases and J shed 7 bases, with 6 bases lying between them. CDR3 length: 11 amino acids. The chain's CDR3 is CASSPKNEQFF. The CDR3 DNA reads as TGTGCCAGCAGTCCAAAAAATGAGCAGTTCTTC.

This chain uses TRBV5-4 with TRBJ1-1; maybe TRBD1 (6 bases). Trimming left V 3 bases short and J 0 bases short, with 12 bases between. CDR1 and CDR2 (germline): SGHNT, YYREEE (reference sequence). This CDR3 is built from 15 residues. CDR3 in amino acids: CASSYGGGLNTEAFF. The CDR3 DNA sequence: TGTGCCAGCAGCTATGGTGGGGGCTTGAACACTGAAGCTTTCTTT. The full variable domain, in which reference TRBV5-4 and TRBJ1-1 provide the parts outside the CDR3, is ETGVTQSPTHLIKTRGQQVTLRCSSQSGHNTVSWYQQALGQGPQFIFQYYREEENGRGNFPPRFSGLQFPNYSSELNVNALELDDSALYLCASSYGGGLNTEAFFGQGTRLTVV.

This chain uses TRBV18 with TRBJ1-4, with 11 bases matching TRBD1. The J segment lost 7 bases and the V segment lost 8 bases, leaving 6 bases of the junction unmatched. Germline CDR1 and CDR2: KGHSH and LQKENI. The length of the CDR3 is 14 residues. The CDR3 reads CASGQGAGVEKLFF. The CDR3 bases are TGTGCCAGCGGACAGGGGGCCGGGGTTGAAAAACTGTTTTTT.

The genes are TRBV5-1 and TRBJ2-2; D might be TRBD1 (6 bases). V lost 4 bases and J lost 0, with 13 bases in between. This CDR3 is 16 amino acids long. Germline CDR1 is SGHRS and CDR2 is YFSETQ. The CDR3 protein is CASSLRGDTNTGELFF. The CDR3 nucleotides are TGCGCCAGCAGCCTCCGTGGGGACACGAACACCGGGGAGCTGTTTTTT.

The J gene is TRBJ1-2, the V gene TRBV19; a weak D match, TRBD1 (5 bases). The V end lost 3 bases, the J end lost 4 bases, and 12 bases lay between the germline ends. The CDR3 spans 14 residues. Germline CDR1 and CDR2: LNHDA and SQIVND (reference sequence). The CDR3 DNA reads as TGTGCCAGTAGTATGACCCTAGACAGCTATGGCTACACCTTC. It specifies CASSMTLDSYGYTF.

This sequence joins TRBV24-1 and TRBJ1-3, with D unresolved. The V gene lost 12 bases and the J gene lost 0 bases, with 11 bases spanning the gap. The germline gives CDR1 KGHDR, CDR2 SFDVKD. The CDR3 totals 13 residues. CDR3 residues: CASQRSSGNTIYF. CDR3 nucleotides: TGTGCCTCCCAGAGGAGCTCTGGAAACACCATATATTTT.

The genes are TRBV6-6 and TRBJ1-1; 7 bases match TRBD1. With V trimmed by 5 bases and J by 2 bases, 14 bases remained unmatched. The CDR3 length is 17 residues. Germline V gives CDR1 MNHNY, CDR2 SVGAGI (reference sequence). This CDR3 reads CASSRIGQAYRNTEAFF. The CDR3 DNA follows: TGTGCCAGCAGTCGGATCGGACAGGCCTATAGAAACACTGAAGCTTTCTTT.

The chain is built from TRBV5-6 and TRBJ1-1, with D hard to call. Trimming shortened V by 0 bases and J by 4 bases, and 10 bases separated the two germline ends. CDR1 SGHDT and CDR2 YYEEEE come from the germline V gene. The CDR3 covers 14 residues. The CDR3, as DNA: TGTGCCAGCAGCTTGGCCGGGTCGATCACTGAAGCTTTCTTT. Its translation is CASSLAGSITEAFF. Complete variable domain (other parts from reference TRBV5-6 and TRBJ1-1): DAGVTQSPTHLIKTRGQQVTLRCSPKSGHDTVSWYQQALGQGPQFIFQYYEEEERQRGNFPDRFSGHQFPNYSSELNVNALLLGDSALYLCASSLAGSITEAFFGQGTRLTVV.

The chain carries TRBV27 and TRBJ2-7, with D unclear. Germline-derived CDR1 and CDR2 are MNHEY and SMNVEV (reference sequence). The CDR3 has 11 amino acids. V was cut by 4 bases and J by 7 bases, with 8 bases left in between. CDR3 sequence reads: CASSSPREQYF. The CDR3 coding sequence is TGTGCCAGCAGTTCCCCCCGAGAGCAGTACTTC.

The rearrangement uses TRBV5-1 and TRBJ1-2; 12 nucleotides match TRBD1. The V gene end was trimmed by 1 base and the J gene end by 7 bases; junction bases not matched to a gene: 11. Per the germline V gene, CDR1 is SGHRS and CDR2 is YFSETQ. The CDR3 runs to 17 residues. CDR3 region: CASSLLSPGQGAIGYTF. DNA of the CDR3: TGCGCCAGCAGCTTGCTCTCCCCGGGACAGGGGGCGATTGGCTACACCTTC.

The rearrangement joins TRBV7-2 to TRBJ2-7; no definite D call. V was cut by 1 base and J by 7 bases, with 11 bases left in between. The CDR3 has 13 residues. Per the germline V gene, CDR1 is SGHTA and CDR2 is FQGNSA. The CDR3 spells CASSLGGRREQYF. The CDR3 DNA follows: TGTGCCAGCAGCTTAGGGGGAAGGCGGGAGCAGTACTTC.

This chain joins TRBV15 and TRBJ1-3; 7 bases match TRBD1. With 1 base clipped from V and 0 bases from J, the junction kept 6 bases outside the gene matches. CDR1 and CDR2 (germline): LNHNV, YYDKDF (reference sequence). The CDR3 length is 17 residues. The CDR3 nucleotides read TGTGCCACCAGCAGAGGACAGGGCTCAGACTCTGGAAACACCATATATTTT. This codes for CATSRGQGSDSGNTIYF.

The chain is built from TRBV7-2 and TRBJ2-1; 9 nucleotides match TRBD1. The CDR3 spans 15 residues. Germline values: CDR1 SGHTA, CDR2 FQGNSA. V lost 1 base to trimming and J lost 5 bases; unmatched junction nucleotides: 3. The CDR3 loop reads CASSLVGTGHNEQFF. Written as DNA, the CDR3 is TGTGCCAGCAGCTTAGTAGGGACAGGGCACAATGAGCAGTTCTTC.

The genes are TRBV7-6 and TRBJ1-6; D is possibly TRBD1 (6 bases). Trimming took 1 base from V and 4 from J, leaving 8 bases between them. Germline assignment: CDR1 SGHVS and CDR2 FNYEAQ. This CDR3 spans 15 amino acids. The CDR3, as DNA: TGTGCCAGCAGCTTAGATGGACAGTATAATTCACCCCTCCACTTT. This sequence encodes CASSLDGQYNSPLHF.